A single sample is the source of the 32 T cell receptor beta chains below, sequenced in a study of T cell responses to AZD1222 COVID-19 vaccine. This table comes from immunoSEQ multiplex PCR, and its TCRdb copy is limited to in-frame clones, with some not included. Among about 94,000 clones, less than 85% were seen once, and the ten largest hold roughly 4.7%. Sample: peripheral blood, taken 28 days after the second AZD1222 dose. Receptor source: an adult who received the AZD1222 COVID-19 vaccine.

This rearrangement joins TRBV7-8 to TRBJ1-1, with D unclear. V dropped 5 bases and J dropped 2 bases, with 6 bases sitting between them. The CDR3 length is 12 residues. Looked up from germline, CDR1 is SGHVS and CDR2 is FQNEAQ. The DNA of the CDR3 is TGTGCCAGCAGCCCACTCAACACTGAAGCTTTCTTT. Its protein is CASSPLNTEAFF. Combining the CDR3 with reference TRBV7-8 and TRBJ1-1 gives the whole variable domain GAGVSQSPRYKVAKRGQDVALRCDPISGHVSLFWYQQALGQGPEFLTYFQNEAQLDKSGLPSDRFFAERPEGSVSTLKIQRTQQEDSAVYLCASSPLNTEAFFGQGTRLTVV.

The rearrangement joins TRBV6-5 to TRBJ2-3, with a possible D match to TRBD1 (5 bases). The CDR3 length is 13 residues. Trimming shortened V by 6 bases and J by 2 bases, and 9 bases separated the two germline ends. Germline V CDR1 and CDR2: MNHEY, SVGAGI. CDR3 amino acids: CASSHRSTDTQYF. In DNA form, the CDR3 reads TGTGCCAGCAGCCACAGGTCCACAGATACGCAGTATTTT.

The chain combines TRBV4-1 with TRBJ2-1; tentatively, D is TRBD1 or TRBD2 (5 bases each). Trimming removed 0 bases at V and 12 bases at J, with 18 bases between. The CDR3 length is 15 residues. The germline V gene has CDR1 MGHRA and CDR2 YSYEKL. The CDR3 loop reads CASSQETRGYRGQFF. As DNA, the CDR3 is TGCGCCAGCAGCCAAGAAACGAGGGGATATAGGGGGCAGTTCTTC.

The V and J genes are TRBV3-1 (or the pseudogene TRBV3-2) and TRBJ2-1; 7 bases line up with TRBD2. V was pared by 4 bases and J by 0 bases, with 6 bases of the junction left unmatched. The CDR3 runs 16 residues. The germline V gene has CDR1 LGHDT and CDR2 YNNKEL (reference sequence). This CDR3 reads CASSPLALSSYNEQFF. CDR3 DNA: TGTGCCAGCAGCCCACTAGCGCTGAGCTCCTACAATGAGCAGTTCTTC.

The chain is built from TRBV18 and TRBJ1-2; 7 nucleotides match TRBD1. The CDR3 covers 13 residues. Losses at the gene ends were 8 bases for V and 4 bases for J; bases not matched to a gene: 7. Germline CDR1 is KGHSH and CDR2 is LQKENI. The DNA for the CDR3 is TGTGCCAGCACCGACAGGGTCGGCTATGGCTACACCTTC. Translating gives CASTDRVGYGYTF.

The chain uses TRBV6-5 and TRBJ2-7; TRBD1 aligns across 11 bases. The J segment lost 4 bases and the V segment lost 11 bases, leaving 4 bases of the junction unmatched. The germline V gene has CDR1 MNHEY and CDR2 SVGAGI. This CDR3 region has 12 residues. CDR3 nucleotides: TGTGCCGCGGACAGGGGGCAATACGAGCAGTACTTC. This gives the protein CAADRGQYEQYF.

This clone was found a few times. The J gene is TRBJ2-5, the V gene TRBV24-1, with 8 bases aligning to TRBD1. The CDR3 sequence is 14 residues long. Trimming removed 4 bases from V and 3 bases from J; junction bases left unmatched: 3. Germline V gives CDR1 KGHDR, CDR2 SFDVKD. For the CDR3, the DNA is TGTGCCACCAGTGACACGACAGGGGAAGAGACCCAGTACTTC. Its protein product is CATSDTTGEETQYF.

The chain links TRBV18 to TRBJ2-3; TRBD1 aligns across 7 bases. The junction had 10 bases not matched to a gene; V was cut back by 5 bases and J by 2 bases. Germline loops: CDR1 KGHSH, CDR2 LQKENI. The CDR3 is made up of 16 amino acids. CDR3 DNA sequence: TGTGCCAGCTCAAGGGGGACAGCAAAATCCACAGATACGCAGTATTTT. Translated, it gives CASSRGTAKSTDTQYF.

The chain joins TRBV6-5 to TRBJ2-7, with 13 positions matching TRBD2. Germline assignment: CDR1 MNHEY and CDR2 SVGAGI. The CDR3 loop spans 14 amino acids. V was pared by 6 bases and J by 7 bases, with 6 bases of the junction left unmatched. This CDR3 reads CASRKPGLAGEQYF. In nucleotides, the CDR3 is TGTGCCAGCAGAAAGCCGGGACTAGCGGGGGAGCAGTACTTC.

CDR3 nucleotide sequence: TGTGCCAGCTCACCGGTGACAGCAGATAATTCACCCCTCCACTTT. It encodes CASSPVTADNSPLHF. The genes are TRBV18 and TRBJ1-6, with a weak D call TRBD1 (5 bases). V gave up 3 bases and J gave up 5 bases, with 11 bases separating them. There are 15 residues in the CDR3. Germline V CDR1 and CDR2: KGHSH, LQKENI.

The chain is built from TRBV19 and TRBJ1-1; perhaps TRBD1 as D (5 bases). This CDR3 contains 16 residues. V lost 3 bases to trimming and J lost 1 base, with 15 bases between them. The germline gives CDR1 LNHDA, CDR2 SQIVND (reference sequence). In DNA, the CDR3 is TGTGCCAGTAGTATTATTTCGGGGCGAACGAACACTGAAGCTTTCTTT. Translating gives CASSIISGRTNTEAFF.

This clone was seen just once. Here the CDR3 DNA reads TGCGCCAGCAGCTTTGGGGGGTTAGGGGCTGAAAAACTGTTTTTT. This translates into CASSFGGLGAEKLFF. The chain links TRBV5-1 to TRBJ1-4, with D possibly being TRBD1 (5 bases). Per germline, CDR1 SGHRS and CDR2 YFSETQ. The germline V and J ends were trimmed by 2 bases and 7 bases, with 15 bases remaining between them. The CDR3 is 15 amino acids.

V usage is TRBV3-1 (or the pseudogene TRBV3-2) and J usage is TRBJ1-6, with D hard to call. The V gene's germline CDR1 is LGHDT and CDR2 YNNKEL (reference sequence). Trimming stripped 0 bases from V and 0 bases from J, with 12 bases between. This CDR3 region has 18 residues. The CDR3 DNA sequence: TGTGCCAGCAGCCAAGATCCGTGGACCCTCTCCTATAATTCACCCCTCCACTTT. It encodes CASSQDPWTLSYNSPLHF.

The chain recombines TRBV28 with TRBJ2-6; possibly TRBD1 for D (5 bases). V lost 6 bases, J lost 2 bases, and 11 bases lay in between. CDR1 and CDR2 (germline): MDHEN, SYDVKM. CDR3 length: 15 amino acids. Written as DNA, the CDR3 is TGTGCCAGCAGCCCAGGGTCTCCTGGGGCCAACGTCCTGACTTTC. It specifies CASSPGSPGANVLTF.

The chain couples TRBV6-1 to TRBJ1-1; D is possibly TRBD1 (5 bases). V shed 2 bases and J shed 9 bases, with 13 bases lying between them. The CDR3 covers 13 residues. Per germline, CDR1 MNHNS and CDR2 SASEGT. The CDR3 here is CASSETGQFKAFF. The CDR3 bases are TGTGCCAGCAGTGAAACAGGCCAATTTAAAGCTTTCTTT.

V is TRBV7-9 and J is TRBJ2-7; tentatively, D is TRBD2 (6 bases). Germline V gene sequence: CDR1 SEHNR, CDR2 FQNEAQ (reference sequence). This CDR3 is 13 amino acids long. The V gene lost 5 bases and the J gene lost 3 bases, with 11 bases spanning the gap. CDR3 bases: TGTGCCAGCAGCATGGGACTGAACTACGAGCAGTACTTC. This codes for CASSMGLNYEQYF.

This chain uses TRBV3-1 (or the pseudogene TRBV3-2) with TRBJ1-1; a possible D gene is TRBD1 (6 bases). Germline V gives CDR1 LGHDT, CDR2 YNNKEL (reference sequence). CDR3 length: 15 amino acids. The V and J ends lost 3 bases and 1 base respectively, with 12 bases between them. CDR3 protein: CASSHLQGKNTEAFF. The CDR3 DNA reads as TGTGCCAGCAGCCACCTACAGGGAAAGAACACTGAAGCTTTCTTT.

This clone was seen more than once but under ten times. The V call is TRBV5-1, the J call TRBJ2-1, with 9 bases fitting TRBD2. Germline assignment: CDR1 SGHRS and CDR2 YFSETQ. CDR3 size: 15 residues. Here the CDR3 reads CASGVAGVRDNEQFF. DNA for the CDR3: TGCGCGTCGGGGGTAGCGGGAGTTCGGGACAATGAGCAGTTCTTC.

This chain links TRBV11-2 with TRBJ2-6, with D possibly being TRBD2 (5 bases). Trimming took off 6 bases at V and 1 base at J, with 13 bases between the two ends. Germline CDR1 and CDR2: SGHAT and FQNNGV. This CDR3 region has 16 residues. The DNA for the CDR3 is TGTGCCAGCAGTTCCATCCGGGGTTCTGGGGCCAACGTCCTGACTTTC. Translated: CASSSIRGSGANVLTF.

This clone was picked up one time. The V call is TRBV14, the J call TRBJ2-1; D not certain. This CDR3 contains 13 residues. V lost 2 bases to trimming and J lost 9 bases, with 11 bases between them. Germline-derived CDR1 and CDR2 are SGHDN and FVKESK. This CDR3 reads CASSQRVWGEQFF. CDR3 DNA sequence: TGTGCCAGCAGCCAAAGGGTCTGGGGTGAGCAGTTCTTC.

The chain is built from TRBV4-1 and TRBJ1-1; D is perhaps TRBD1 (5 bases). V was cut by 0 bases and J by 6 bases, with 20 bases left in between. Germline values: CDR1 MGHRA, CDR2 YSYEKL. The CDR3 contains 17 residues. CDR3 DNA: TGCGCCAGCAGCCAAGACCCTCGCGGTGGGGGTTGGGCTGAAGCTTTCTTT. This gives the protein CASSQDPRGGGWAEAFF.

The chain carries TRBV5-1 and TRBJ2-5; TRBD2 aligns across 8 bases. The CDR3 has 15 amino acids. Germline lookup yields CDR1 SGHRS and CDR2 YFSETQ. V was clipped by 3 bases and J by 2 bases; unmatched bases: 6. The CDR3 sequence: CASSSLSGGQETQYF. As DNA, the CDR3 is TGCGCCAGCAGCTCGCTAAGCGGGGGACAAGAGACCCAGTACTTC.

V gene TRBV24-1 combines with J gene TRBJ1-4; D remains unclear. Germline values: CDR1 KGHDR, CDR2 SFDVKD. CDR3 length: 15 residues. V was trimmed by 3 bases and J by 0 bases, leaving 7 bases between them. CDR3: CATSDRSSTNEKLFF. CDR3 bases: TGTGCCACCAGTGATCGCAGCTCAACTAATGAAAAACTGTTTTTT.

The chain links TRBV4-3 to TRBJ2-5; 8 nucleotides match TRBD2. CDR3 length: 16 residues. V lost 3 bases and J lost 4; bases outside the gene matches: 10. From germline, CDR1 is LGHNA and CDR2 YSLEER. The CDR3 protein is CASSHSRAGVGETQYF. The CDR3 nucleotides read TGCGCCAGCAGCCATTCCAGAGCGGGAGTTGGAGAGACCCAGTACTTC.

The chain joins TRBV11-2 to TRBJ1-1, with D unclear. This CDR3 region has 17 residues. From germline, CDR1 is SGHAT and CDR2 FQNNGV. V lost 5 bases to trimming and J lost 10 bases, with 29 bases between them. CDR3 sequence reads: CASSLENLRTRRSIAFF. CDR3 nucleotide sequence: TGTGCCAGCAGCCTTGAAAACCTCAGGACCCGGAGGTCGATAGCTTTCTTT.

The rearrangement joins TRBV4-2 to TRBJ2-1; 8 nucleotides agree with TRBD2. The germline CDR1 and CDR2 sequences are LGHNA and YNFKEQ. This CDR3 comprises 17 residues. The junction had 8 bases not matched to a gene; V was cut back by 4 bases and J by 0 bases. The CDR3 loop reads CASSLGTSGSSYNEQFF. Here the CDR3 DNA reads TGTGCCAGCAGCCTCGGCACAAGCGGGAGCTCCTACAATGAGCAGTTCTTC.

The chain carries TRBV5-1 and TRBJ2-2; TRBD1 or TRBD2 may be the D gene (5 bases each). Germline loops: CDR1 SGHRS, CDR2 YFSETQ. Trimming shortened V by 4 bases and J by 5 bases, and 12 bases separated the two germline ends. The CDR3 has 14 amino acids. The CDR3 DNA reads TGCGCCAGCAGCCCTCGGGGCGTGACCGGGGAGCTGTTTTTT. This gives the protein CASSPRGVTGELFF.

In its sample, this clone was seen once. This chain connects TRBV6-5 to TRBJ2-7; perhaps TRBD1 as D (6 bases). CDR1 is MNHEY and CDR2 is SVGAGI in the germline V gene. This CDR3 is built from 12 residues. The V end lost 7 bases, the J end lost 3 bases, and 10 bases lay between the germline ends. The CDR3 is CASTLQGYEQYF. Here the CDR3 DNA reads TGTGCCAGCACCCTACAGGGCTACGAGCAGTACTTC.

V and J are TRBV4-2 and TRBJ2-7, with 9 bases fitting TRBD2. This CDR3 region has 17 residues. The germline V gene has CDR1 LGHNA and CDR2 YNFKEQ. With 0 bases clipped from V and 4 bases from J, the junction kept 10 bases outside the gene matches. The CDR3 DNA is TGTGCCAGCAGCCAAGATTTTGGAGCGGGAGGAGTGTACGAGCAGTACTTC. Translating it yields CASSQDFGAGGVYEQYF.

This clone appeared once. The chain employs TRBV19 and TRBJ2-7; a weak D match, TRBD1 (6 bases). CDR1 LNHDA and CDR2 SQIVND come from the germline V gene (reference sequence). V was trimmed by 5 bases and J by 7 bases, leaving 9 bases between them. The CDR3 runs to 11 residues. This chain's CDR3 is CASSWGREQYF. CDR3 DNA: TGTGCCAGTAGTTGGGGGCGGGAGCAGTACTTC.

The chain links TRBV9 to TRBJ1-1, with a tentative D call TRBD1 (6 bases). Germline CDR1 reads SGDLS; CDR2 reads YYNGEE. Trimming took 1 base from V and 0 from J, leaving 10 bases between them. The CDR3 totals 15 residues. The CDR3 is CASSVFDRMNTEAFF. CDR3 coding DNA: TGTGCCAGCAGCGTATTTGACAGGATGAACACTGAAGCTTTCTTT.

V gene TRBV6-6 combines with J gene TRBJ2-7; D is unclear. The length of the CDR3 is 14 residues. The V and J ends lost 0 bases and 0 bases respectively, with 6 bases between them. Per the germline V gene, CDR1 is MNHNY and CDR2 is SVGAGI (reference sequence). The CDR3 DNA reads TGTGCCAGCAGTTACTCTGAAGACTCCTACGAGCAGTACTTC. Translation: CASSYSEDSYEQYF.